In this sample, the clone carrying this TCR beta chain turned up a few times. The target antigen is unknown. Alopecia areata patients had lesional scalp punch biopsies and peripheral blood taken from them. The V end was cut by 7 bases, the J end by 3 bases, with 19 bases between. This CDR3 is 16 amino acids long. Germline V gives CDR1 MDHEN, CDR2 SYDVKM. This sample was taken from a study of CD8+ T cells in alopecia areata. Study-level information: Treated patients were given 5 to 10 mg oral tofacitinib twice daily. Tofacitinib exposure lasted 6 to 18 months, followed by 6 months off drug. Study-wide results and limits: Normal scalp showed lower clonality than lesional scalp, especially alopecia totalis/universalis.

cDNA prepared by RNA extraction and subsequent reverse transcription served as the template for sequencing. Data came from immunoSEQ multiplex PCR; TCRdb stores just in-frame clones and leaves some out. This table has more than 100,000 clones, approximately 53% appearing once. The material sequenced was CD4+ T cells sorted from blood, taken at week 0. The chain employs TRBV28 and TRBJ2-1, with D perhaps TRBD1 (7 bases). This TCR was sampled from a human donor with alopecia areata. The CDR3 region is CASNRGGGAGYNEQFF. As DNA, the CDR3 is TGTGCCAGCAACAGGGGAGGCGGAGCGGGCTACAATGAGCAGTTCTTC.